The rows below give T cell receptor beta chains drawn from one sample of a study of T-cell reconstitution after alpha-beta-depleted transplantation in children. TCRdb called the PCR reads again in MiXCR, with one record for every CDR3 protein. The sample comprises around 240,000 distinct CDR3 sequences, 9.7% of which are singletons, and approximately 5% rests with the top ten. This specimen consisted of PBMCs from the stem cell graft donor, obtained from the stem cell graft. The receptors here all came from a human donor who donated a stem cell graft to a child with SCID. CDR3s include the opening cysteine and the closing phenylalanine or tryptophan. The size field is filled for only some rows; it gives once, few, many or a size class.

j_call | v_call | clone_size | cdr3_aa
TRBJ2-1 | TRBV21-1 | many | CASKQSGQGGNEQFF
TRBJ1-6 | TRBV5-1 | many | CASHQTYNSPLHF
TRBJ2-1 | TRBV3-1 | few | CASSWGGLAGVHSYNEQFF
TRBJ1-1 | TRBV6-1 | many | CASSEQTANTEAFF
TRBJ1-5 | TRBV11-2 | many | CASSPTGMGNQPQHF
TRBJ2-3 | TRBV7-2 | many | CASSLSPDTQYF
TRBJ1-2 | TRBV20-1 | many | CSARGARGQLGGYTF
TRBJ2-2 | TRBV5-1 | many | CASSLTGVRDTGELFF
TRBJ2-7 | TRBV11-2 | many | CASSYRSWDRSSYEQYF
TRBJ1-6 | TRBV28 | many | CASSLVQFNSPLHF
TRBJ2-5 | TRBV5-4 | many | CASSYTIPGTVQETQYF
TRBJ1-2 | TRBV20-1 | many | CSARPGSGGYTF
TRBJ1-2 | TRBV27 | many | CASSSATGGGYTF
TRBJ1-4 | TRBV5-1 | many | CASSFGGGEYEKLFF
TRBJ1-3 | TRBV20-1 | few | CSARVAQGGNTIYF
TRBJ1-2 | TRBV27 | many | CASHPGQSLYGYTF
TRBJ2-1 | TRBV5-1 | many | CASSSQTSGGPLVEQFF
TRBJ2-3 | TRBV20-1 | many | CSATQAGYTDTQYF
TRBJ2-1 | TRBV15 | many | CATVPLYAGAPSYNEQFF
TRBJ2-1 | TRBV28 | . | CASNINADRTNNEQFF
TRBJ1-1 | TRBV5-1 | many | CASSLGDVGGTEAFF
TRBJ2-1 | TRBV2 | many | CASSDRGSSYNEQFF
TRBJ2-3 | TRBV20-1 | few | CSARVLAGGPPDTQYF
TRBJ1-1 | TRBV18 | many | CASSPQLLTDRNTEAFF
TRBJ1-6 | TRBV20-1 | many | CSASLGGWGIDSPLHF
TRBJ2-2 | TRBV11-3 | many | CASRSGRTGELFF
TRBJ2-7 | TRBV6-5 | many | CASSYFGRTYEQYF
TRBJ1-5 | TRBV12-3/TRBV12-4 | many | CASSYGGKPQHF
TRBJ2-1 | TRBV11-2 | many | CASSLWPSSYNEQFF
TRBJ2-3 | TRBV11-2 | . | CASSLSGILSDTQYF
TRBJ1-6 | TRBV19 | . | CASSWGGSPLHF
TRBJ2-1 | TRBV20-1 | many | CSAPGTSENEQFF
TRBJ2-1 | TRBV30 | large | CAWSVWDTPPYNEQFF
TRBJ2-1 | TRBV9 | many | CASSVGAGVYNEQFF